Listed below are T cell receptor beta chains from one sample, sequenced in a study of identical twins. TCRdb itself ran the 5' RACE reads through MiXCR, one entry per CDR3 protein. The sample has some 1,600,000 distinct CDR3 sequences, around 29% seen once. Specimen: cord blood. The receptors derive from a newborn girl in good health. CDR3s include the opening cysteine and the closing phenylalanine or tryptophan. A D gene is named only where the DNA matches it firmly. The size entry is marked missing in some rows and otherwise reads once, few, many or a size class.

cdr3_aa cdr3_nt j_call clone_size v_call d_call
CSASGQGAEKLFF TGCAGTGCTAGCGGGCAGGGCGCTGAAAAACTGTTTTTT TRBJ1-4 few TRBV20-1 NA
CASSEGPGHYGYTF TGTGCCAGCAGTGAAGGCCCGGGACACTATGGCTACACCTTC TRBJ1-2 few TRBV6-1 NA
CASSSLPPGGAGTDTQYF TGTGCCAGCAGCTCCCTACCCCCAGGAGGGGCGGGGACAGATACGCAGTATTTT TRBJ2-3 few TRBV9 NA
CAGSSVPYRTDTQYF TGTGCCGGCAGTTCCGTACCATACAGGACAGATACGCAGTATTTT TRBJ2-3 NA TRBV12-3/TRBV12-4 NA
CASSVDDQGSYYNEQFF TGTGCCAGCAGCGTAGACGATCAGGGATCCTACTACAATGAGCAGTTCTTC TRBJ2-1 few TRBV9 NA
CASSPSVGQGVSPLHF TGTGCCAGCTCACCTTCAGTTGGACAGGGGGTTTCACCCCTCCACTTT TRBJ1-6 NA TRBV18 TRBD1
CASSSPPIHQHF TGTGCCAGCAGTTCCCCCCCCATTCACCAGCATTTT TRBJ1-5 once TRBV12-3/TRBV12-4 NA
CSARRLPNEQFF TGCAGTGCTAGGCGGTTGCCAAATGAGCAGTTCTTC TRBJ2-1 few TRBV20-1 NA
CASTYGLAGGQYNEQFF TGTGCCAGCACCTACGGACTAGCGGGAGGACAATACAATGAGCAGTTCTTC TRBJ2-1 few TRBV2 TRBD2
CSARDPGDYEQYF TGCAGTGCTAGAGATCCCGGCGACTACGAGCAGTACTTC TRBJ2-7 NA TRBV20-1 NA
CASSQERQTSWGYNEQFF TGTGCCAGCAGCCAAGAGAGGCAAACTAGTTGGGGTTACAATGAGCAGTTCTTC TRBJ2-1 few TRBV4-2 NA
CASSLGTLLAKNIQYF TGTGCCAGCAGCTTAGGGACCCTTTTAGCCAAAAACATTCAGTACTTC TRBJ2-4 many TRBV11-2 NA
CASGRNDRYNEQYF TGTGCTAGTGGGCGTAACGACAGGTACAATGAGCAGTACTTC TRBJ2-7 NA TRBV12-5 NA
CSARWVAGPSYNEQYF TGCAGTGCTAGATGGGTAGCGGGCCCCTCCTACAATGAGCAGTACTTC TRBJ2-7 NA TRBV20-1 TRBD2
CASSPEGTEGNTIYF TGTGCCAGCAGCCCAGAAGGGACAGAAGGAAACACCATATATTTT TRBJ1-3 NA TRBV4-2 TRBD1
CASSFDGGVNEQFF TGTGCCAGCAGTTTTGACGGGGGGGTCAATGAGCAGTTCTTC TRBJ2-1 NA TRBV12-3/TRBV12-4 TRBD2
CASSSRPKMDEQYF TGCGCCAGCAGCTCCCGGCCTAAGATGGACGAGCAGTACTTC TRBJ2-7 NA TRBV5-1 NA
CSVDWRNGYTF TGCAGCGTTGATTGGAGGAATGGCTACACCTTC TRBJ1-2 many TRBV29-1 NA
CASSRTTGATNEKLFF TGTGCCAGCAGCCGGACCACAGGTGCAACTAATGAAAAACTGTTTTTT TRBJ1-4 NA TRBV5-6 NA
CASSQLAGGLGTQYF TGTGCCAGCAGCCAACTAGCGGGGGGGCTGGGGACCCAGTACTTC TRBJ2-5 NA TRBV3-1 TRBD2
CASGLVASGRPTYEQYF TGTGCTAGTGGTTTGGTAGCCAGCGGGAGGCCCACCTACGAGCAGTACTTC TRBJ2-7 NA TRBV12-5 TRBD2
CASSQPQGEQETQYF TGCGCCAGCAGCCAACCTCAGGGAGAGCAAGAGACCCAGTACTTC TRBJ2-5 NA TRBV4-1 NA
CASSFTGENTGGLFF TGCGCCAGCAGCTTTACGGGAGAAAACACCGGGGGGCTGTTTTTT TRBJ2-2 NA TRBV5-1 NA
CASSALVPSTDTQYF TGTGCCAGCAGCGCCCTGGTCCCTAGCACAGATACGCAGTATTTT TRBJ2-3 NA TRBV9 NA
CSAPGGTYNSPLHF TGCAGTGCTCCAGGGGGAACCTATAATTCACCCCTCCACTTT TRBJ1-6 NA TRBV20-1 TRBD1
CASSRQGATFF TGTGCCAGTAGTAGACAGGGGGCGACTTTCTTT TRBJ1-1 NA TRBV19 TRBD1
CAIRGTDISYEQYF TGTGCCATCAGAGGAACAGACATCTCCTACGAGCAGTACTTC TRBJ2-7 few TRBV10-3 NA
CASSLNVGIQETQYF TGTGCCAGCAGCTTAAATGTCGGGATCCAAGAGACCCAGTACTTC TRBJ2-5 few TRBV7-9 NA
CASSLAGGIMPYEQYF TGTGCCAGCAGTTTAGCGGGAGGGATAATGCCCTACGAGCAGTACTTC TRBJ2-7 few TRBV27 TRBD2
CSARDMGPPYEKLFF TGCAGTGCTAGAGACATGGGACCGCCCTATGAAAAACTGTTTTTT TRBJ1-4 few TRBV20-1 NA
CASSLGGDSSYNEQFF TGTGCCAGCAGCTTAGGAGGCGACAGCTCCTACAATGAGCAGTTCTTC TRBJ2-1 many TRBV5-1 NA
CASRRAGGNTEAFF TGCGCCAGCAGACGGGCTGGGGGGAACACTGAAGCTTTCTTT TRBJ1-1 NA TRBV5-1 NA
CAIRGDRTKGQPQHF TGTGCCATCAGAGGTGATAGGACAAAGGGGCAGCCCCAGCATTTT TRBJ1-5 NA TRBV10-3 NA
CASSESNRGLAGGPSYNEQYF TGTGCCAGCAGTGAATCCAATCGGGGGTTAGCGGGAGGGCCTTCCTACAATGAGCAGTACTTC TRBJ2-7 NA TRBV25-1 TRBD2
CASSLEQGAYQPQHF TGCGCCAGCAGCTTGGAACAGGGGGCATATCAGCCCCAGCATTTT TRBJ1-5 few TRBV5-1 TRBD1
CASSLDRGRKLNTEAFF TGCGCCAGCAGCTTAGACAGGGGGCGAAAGCTGAACACTGAAGCTTTCTTT TRBJ1-1 few TRBV5-1 TRBD1
CASSVGVSDQPQHF TGTGCCAGCAGCGTAGGCGTCTCCGATCAGCCCCAGCATTTT TRBJ1-5 NA TRBV9 NA
CASKRTSVNEQYF TGTGCCAGCAAGCGGACTAGTGTCAATGAGCAGTACTTC TRBJ2-7 few TRBV6-5 TRBD2
CSASRTGYSNQPQHF TGCAGTGCTTCGAGGACAGGATATAGCAATCAGCCCCAGCATTTT TRBJ1-5 few TRBV20-1 TRBD1
CASSLGAGLITDTQYF TGTGCCAGCAGCTTAGGTGCGGGACTTATCACAGATACGCAGTATTTT TRBJ2-3 few TRBV11-2 NA
CATSDSGAPTDTQYF TGTGCCACCAGTGATTCAGGGGCGCCCACAGATACGCAGTATTTT TRBJ2-3 few TRBV24-1 NA
CASSKKRTRQARLNTEAFF TGTGCCAGCAGCAAAAAAAGGACCCGACAGGCCAGACTGAACACTGAAGCTTTCTTT TRBJ1-1 few TRBV21-1 NA
CASSSAAGHEKLFF TGTGCCAGCAGTTCAGCGGCAGGGCATGAAAAACTGTTTTTT TRBJ1-4 NA TRBV6-2/TRBV6-3 NA
CASTLVQGAFYEQYF TGCGCCAGCACCTTGGTACAGGGGGCGTTTTACGAGCAGTACTTC TRBJ2-7 few TRBV5-1 TRBD1
CSAYPNTEAFF TGCAGTGCTTACCCGAACACTGAAGCTTTCTTT TRBJ1-1 few TRBV20-1 NA
CATSDGLAEASYNEQFF TGTGCCACCAGTGACGGACTAGCGGAGGCCTCCTACAATGAGCAGTTCTTC TRBJ2-1 NA TRBV24-1 TRBD2
CSARDRERAYNEQYF TGCAGTGCTAGAGATCGGGAGAGGGCTTACAATGAGCAGTACTTC TRBJ2-7 NA TRBV20-1 NA